Here is one T cell receptor (beta chain) with its context. Its antigen remains unidentified. Per-base qualities were not stored, and no clone one base away is much larger. The sample belongs to a study of T cells after yellow fever vaccination (dated by TCRdb to the late 2010s). Looking at the study overall: The SMART-Seq v4 Ultra Low Input RNA kit was used to prepare libraries from fractions with low cell numbers. To follow T-cell clones before and after both primary and booster YFV17D yellow fever vaccination, bulk TCR alpha and beta repertoires underwent longitudinal sequencing. Two healthy male donors made up the cohort, one aged 18 to 29 years and the other aged 30 to 40 years. Bulk PBMC replicates and cell subsets were isolated from blood drawn at multiple timepoints before and after both primary and secondary immunization. What the work shows at the level of the full study, not this receptor alone: FACS-sorted repertoires could contain abundant contaminating clonotypes from the bulk population, so computational filtering was required. Most clones expanded after primary vaccination (about 96% of CD4 and over 80% of CD8) were re-detected after the booster, suggesting that broad memory maintenance occurred. Only a couple of donors were included in the study, so the extent to which the findings can be generalized is limited. Compared with the primary T-cell response, the secondary T-cell response was weaker but faster, peaking on day 5 rather than day 15. A small share of clonotypes was detected in both CD4 and CD8 compartments, with the overlap likely arising from convergent recombination.

This specimen's treatment or condition label, per the study, means: live attenuated yellow fever vaccine strain. Two biological replicates of bulk PBMCs were collected at each blood-draw timepoint. PBMCs were isolated from peripheral blood using a standard Ficoll-Paque protocol. RNA was extracted with TriZol from bulk PBMCs, CD4 and CD8 fractions, and dextramer-positive and dextramer-negative fractions. CDR1 LGHNA and CDR2 YNFKEQ are derived from the germline V gene. Germline trimming amounts to 0 bases on V and 2 bases on J, with 14 as the count of junction bases outside the gene matches. From cysteine to phenylalanine, the CDR3 is 19 amino acids long. Of the read, only the CDR3 DNA is kept; its 57 bases are in frame from base 1. TCR cDNA was synthesized by 5'RACE template switching, through which a universal primer site and unique molecular identifiers were introduced. Priming of cDNA synthesis was performed from both the TCR alpha and TCR beta constant segments. Two PCR steps were used to amplify libraries, with sample barcodes and sequencing adapters being added in the second step. Sequencing of libraries was performed on Illumina HiSeq 2500 (2x100 bp) or NovaSeq (2x150 bp). The authors' pipeline ran thus. Demultiplexing of reads and collapsing into UMI consensus sequences were performed with MIGEC, and V(D)J alignment was carried out with MiXCR. Vaccine-responding clonotypes were defined with edgeR using replicate PBMC samples, requiring FDR below 0.01 and a log2 fold change above 5 up to day 15. CD4 or CD8 identity was assigned to each bulk clonotype according to whether the clonotype was present at higher abundance in the sequenced CD4 repertoire or the sequenced CD8 repertoire. TCRdb passed the public sequencing reads through fastp at Q25 and MiXCR, retaining productive beta sequences. Each entry is one CDR3 protein sequence, shown with its most common DNA and genes. The authors' filters were not applied to this entry. The sample table records some 600,000 distinct CDR3 sequences; around an eighth of these occur just once. The ten largest clones capture 14% to 15% of the sample.

This material consisted of PBMCs, taken on the day of the yellow fever booster vaccination. Here the chain combines TRBV4-2 and TRBJ2-7; 9 bases in the junction line up with TRBD2. This receptor was taken from a man aged 25-40 years who received the YFV17D yellow fever vaccine. The DNA sequence is TGTGCCAGCAGCCAAGACCAAAGTCTCTGGACTAGCGCTGCCTACGAGCAGTACTTC. Its product reads: CASSQDQSLWTSAAYEQYF.